These T cell receptor beta chains were read from a single sample in a study of human T cells and chemical hapten exposure. From the RACE reads, TCRdb called clonotypes with MiXCR, one entry per CDR3 protein. The repertoire holds approximately 100,000 distinct CDR3 sequences, with 11% as singletons. The source was whole blood, collected in connection with sensitization to the hapten diphenylcyclopropenone (DPC). All receptors derive from a woman aged 40 to 50 with alopecia areata. Some clones in this sample may be carry-over from other donors' samples. CDR3s include the opening cysteine and the closing phenylalanine or tryptophan. A D gene is named only where the DNA matches it firmly. Only some rows state a clone size, as once, few, many or a class for expanded clones.

V gene,D gene,J gene,clone size,CDR3 protein,CDR3 DNA
TRBV6-2/TRBV6-3,-,TRBJ1-2,-,CASFPDRDYGYTF,TGTGCCAGCTTCCCCGACCGAGACTATGGCTACACCTTC
TRBV24-1,TRBD1,TRBJ1-6,many,CATTGQYNSPLHF,TGTGCCACCACGGGACAGTATAATTCACCCCTCCACTTT
TRBV29-1,-,TRBJ1-2,-,CSVEERRFSGYTF,TGCAGCGTTGAAGAACGGCGATTTAGCGGCTACACCTTC
TRBV6-5,TRBD2,TRBJ2-1,few,CASRTTTGTTRRSYNEQFF,TGTGCCAGCAGAACCACCACCGGGACTACCAGACGCTCCTACAATGAGCAGTTCTTC
TRBV27,TRBD2,TRBJ2-5,-,CASSLGAGVGDQYF,TGTGCCAGCAGTTTGGGAGCGGGGGTAGGGGACCAGTACTTC
TRBV6-5,-,TRBJ2-3,many,CASSERISTDTQYF,TGTGCCAGCAGCGAGCGGATTAGCACAGATACGCAGTATTTT
TRBV12-3/TRBV12-4,-,TRBJ2-5,many,CASSSLWGRQETQYF,TGTGCCAGCAGTTCCCTGTGGGGGCGGCAAGAGACCCAGTACTTC
TRBV28,-,TRBJ1-6,many,CASSLRRDNSPLHF,TGTGCCAGCAGCCTAAGGCGGGATAATTCACCCCTCCACTTT
TRBV12-3/TRBV12-4,-,TRBJ2-2,-,CASSLNRATGELFF,TGTGCCAGCAGTTTAAACAGAGCCACCGGGGAGCTGTTTTTT
TRBV15,-,TRBJ1-6,-,CATSRDSGFSPLHF,TGTGCCACCAGCAGAGATTCCGGATTTTCACCCCTCCACTTT
TRBV7-2,-,TRBJ2-2,few,CASSYGGPTGELFF,TGTGCCAGCAGCTACGGGGGGCCGACCGGGGAGCTGTTTTTT
TRBV6-2/TRBV6-3,TRBD2,TRBJ2-1,many,CASSYWRENAYNEQFF,TGTGCCAGCAGTTACTGGCGGGAGAATGCCTACAATGAGCAGTTCTTC
TRBV27,-,TRBJ1-5,many,CASHPMAGRYSNQPQHF,TGTGCCAGCCACCCCATGGCAGGCCGCTATAGCAATCAGCCCCAGCATTTT
TRBV2,-,TRBJ2-6,many,CASKGQSGGANVLTF,TGTGCCAGCAAGGGCCAATCGGGAGGGGCCAACGTCCTGACTTTC
TRBV7-6,-,TRBJ1-3,many,CASSLAPLQGSGNTIYF,TGTGCCAGCAGCTTAGCCCCCCTACAGGGCTCTGGAAACACCATATATTTT
TRBV13,-,TRBJ2-5,-,CVSSFYQETQYF,TGTGTCAGCAGCTTCTACCAAGAGACCCAGTACTTC
TRBV11-3,-,TRBJ2-1,many,CASSSTPDEQFF,TGTGCCAGCAGCTCGACTCCGGATGAGCAGTTCTTC
TRBV7-2,-,TRBJ2-5,-,CASSPGLEVGSQYF,TGTGCCAGCAGCCCCGGGCTAGAGGTCGGGTCCCAGTACTTC
TRBV12-3/TRBV12-4,-,TRBJ2-1,-,CASSRGGNSYNEQFF,TGTGCCAGCAGTCGAGGCGGCAACTCCTACAATGAGCAGTTCTTC
TRBV7-9,TRBD1,TRBJ2-2,many,CASSSAVETGGTGELFF,TGTGCCAGCAGCTCAGCAGTCGAGACAGGGGGCACCGGGGAGCTGTTTTTT
TRBV7-2,-,TRBJ2-3,few,CVTKLGLTDTQYF,TGTGTCACCAAGCTCGGGCTCACAGATACGCAGTATTTT
TRBV19,TRBD2,TRBJ2-1,few,CAVTSGRAYNEQFF,TGTGCCGTCACGTCCGGGAGGGCCTACAATGAGCAGTTCTTC
TRBV12-3/TRBV12-4,-,TRBJ2-1,few,CASSLNGRGEQFF,TGTGCCAGCAGTTTAAATGGTAGGGGGGAGCAGTTCTTC
TRBV18,TRBD1,TRBJ1-3,few,CASSPPGNRGTGNTIYF,TGTGCCAGCTCACCACCGGGGAACAGGGGGACTGGAAACACCATATATTTT
TRBV15,TRBD1,TRBJ1-5,many,CATSRDRYSNQPQHF,TGTGCCACCAGCAGGGACAGGTACAGCAATCAGCCCCAGCATTTT
TRBV6-2/TRBV6-3,-,TRBJ1-5,many,CASRLKWDKLKQPQHF,TGTGCCAGCAGGCTGAAATGGGACAAACTTAAACAGCCCCAGCATTTT
TRBV5-4,TRBD1,TRBJ1-2,-,CASGTQDRARDGYTF,TGTGCCAGCGGCACCCAAGACAGGGCTCGGGATGGCTACACCTTC
TRBV2,-,TRBJ2-7,many,CASSEVVGSYEQYF,TGTGCCAGCAGTGAAGTCGTAGGGTCCTACGAGCAGTACTTC
TRBV15,-,TRBJ1-2,many,CATSRDPEYGYTF,TGTGCCACCAGCAGAGATCCCGAATACGGCTACACCTTC
TRBV5-4,-,TRBJ2-2,many,CASSQGGIGTGELFF,TGTGCCAGCAGCCAAGGGGGGATCGGCACCGGGGAGCTGTTTTTT
TRBV7-7,-,TRBJ1-6,few,CASSSGQRDSPLHF,TGTGCTAGCAGCTCAGGACAGCGAGATTCACCCCTCCACTTT
TRBV7-2,-,TRBJ1-5,-,CASSSGRQPQHF,TGTGCCAGCAGCTCGGGGAGACAGCCCCAGCATTTT
TRBV6-2/TRBV6-3,-,TRBJ2-2,many,CASSRKRTGELFF,TGTGCCAGCAGTCGCAAAAGGACCGGGGAGCTGTTTTTT
TRBV7-2,TRBD1,TRBJ2-7,-,CASSYDRAYEQYF,TGTGCCAGCAGCTACGACAGGGCCTACGAGCAGTACTTC
TRBV12-3/TRBV12-4,-,TRBJ1-1,many,CASSLTQGKGNTEAFF,TGTGCCAGCAGTTTAACTCAGGGAAAGGGGAACACTGAAGCTTTCTTT
TRBV7-2,-,TRBJ1-1,many,CASSLLQAGTEAFF,TGTGCCAGCAGCTTATTACAGGCGGGGACTGAAGCTTTCTTT
TRBV7-2,TRBD2,TRBJ2-5,-,CASSSRVAGAETQYF,TGTGCCAGCAGCTCCCGGGTAGCGGGAGCCGAGACCCAGTACTTC
TRBV7-8,-,TRBJ1-2,many,CASSKGADRNLYGYTF,TGTGCCAGCAGCAAAGGGGCGGACAGAAACCTCTATGGCTACACCTTC
TRBV2,TRBD1,TRBJ1-1,-,CASSPRTGNTEAFF,TGTGCCAGCAGTCCCCGGACAGGGAACACTGAAGCTTTCTTT
TRBV7-9,-,TRBJ2-5,many,CASSFSTGIPMYF,TGTGCCAGCAGCTTCTCCACCGGGATACCCATGTACTTC
TRBV7-9,TRBD2,TRBJ2-7,many,CASSLAGGSYEQYF,TGTGCCAGCAGCTTAGCGGGAGGGAGCTACGAGCAGTACTTC
TRBV10-3,TRBD1,TRBJ1-1,-,CAIRTGSGSTEAFF,TGTGCCATCAGGACAGGGTCAGGGTCCACTGAAGCTTTCTTT
TRBV4-3,TRBD1,TRBJ2-7,-,CASSQEQGVTYEQYF,TGCGCCAGCAGCCAAGAACAGGGGGTGACCTACGAGCAGTACTTC
TRBV20-1,-,TRBJ1-1,many,CSAPRDLKAFF,TGCAGCGCCCCGAGGGATCTAAAAGCTTTCTTT
TRBV3-1,-,TRBJ2-5,few,CASSHLGGGRQETQYF,TGTGCCAGCAGCCACCTAGGGGGCGGGAGACAAGAGACCCAGTACTTC
TRBV15,TRBD1,TRBJ2-1,few,CATSRPTGGAYNEQFF,TGTGCCACCAGCAGACCTACAGGGGGTGCGTACAATGAGCAGTTCTTC
TRBV4-3,TRBD1,TRBJ1-2,few,CASSPRGRGQDGYTF,TGCGCCAGCAGCCCAAGAGGGAGGGGACAGGATGGCTACACCTTC
TRBV6-5,TRBD1,TRBJ2-7,many,CASSYFGTGSMEQYF,TGTGCCAGCAGTTATTTCGGGACAGGCTCCATGGAGCAGTACTTC
TRBV29-1,-,TRBJ2-5,many,CSVELITGETQYF,TGCAGCGTTGAATTAATAACTGGGGAGACCCAGTACTTC
TRBV2,-,TRBJ1-1,-,CASSEQGPSPEAFF,TGTGCCAGCAGTGAACAGGGACCAAGTCCTGAAGCTTTCTTT
TRBV15,TRBD1,TRBJ1-3,-,CATSRERQGAGNTIYF,TGTGCCACCAGCAGAGAGAGACAGGGGGCCGGAAACACCATATATTTT
TRBV30,-,TRBJ1-1,-,CAWSVSPRRAPEAFF,TGTGCCTGGAGTGTATCCCCGCGAAGGGCCCCTGAAGCTTTCTTT
TRBV20-1,-,TRBJ1-2,many,CSASPGGTNYGYTF,TGCAGTGCTAGTCCGGGGGGGACTAACTATGGCTACACCTTC
TRBV6-2/TRBV6-3,-,TRBJ1-5,many,CASSQGWQPQHF,TGTGCCAGCAGCCAGGGATGGCAGCCCCAGCATTTT
TRBV7-9,TRBD2,TRBJ2-3,-,CASSPTTSGSTDTQYF,TGTGCCAGCAGCCCTACGACTAGCGGGAGCACAGATACGCAGTATTTT